One and the same sample provided the 11 T cell receptor beta chains below, sequenced in a study of T cell changes during pregnancy in multiple sclerosis. Generated by immunoSEQ multiplex PCR, the TCRdb table keeps only in-frame clones and is missing some. This sample carries approximately 60,000 clones, 94% of them seen once, and the ten largest clones take about 3%. The sample in question was CD8+ T cells from peripheral blood mononuclear cells, obtained in the third trimester of pregnancy. Receptors were obtained from a female donor with multiple sclerosis, enrolled in a pregnancy study.

The V call is TRBV27, the J call TRBJ2-3; 7 nucleotides align to TRBD1. V dropped 6 bases and J dropped 2; count of bases not matched to a gene: 5. This CDR3 is built from 14 residues. Germline lookup yields CDR1 MNHEY and CDR2 SMNVEV (reference sequence). CDR3 amino acids: CASSPGTVTDTQYF. The CDR3 nucleotides read TGTGCCAGCAGCCCAGGGACAGTCACAGATACGCAGTATTTT.

The chain is built from TRBV4-1 and TRBJ2-7, with TRBD1 matching 8 bases. The CDR3 consists of 15 residues. V shed 4 bases and J 3 bases; nucleotides not matched to a gene: 8. From germline, CDR1 is MGHRA and CDR2 YSYEKL. The CDR3 reads CASSPYQGAGYEQYF. The CDR3 nucleotides are TGCGCCAGCAGCCCGTACCAGGGGGCGGGCTACGAGCAGTACTTC.

The chain combines TRBV29-1 with TRBJ2-1, with 9 positions matching TRBD2. Germline CDR1 is SQVTM and CDR2 is ANQGSEA. CDR3 length equals 14 residues. Unmatched junction bases numbered 6, after V lost 4 bases and J lost 5 bases. In DNA form, the CDR3 reads TGCAGCGTTGCTGAGCGGGAGGCCCACAATGAGCAGTTCTTC. This translates into CSVAEREAHNEQFF.

The chain recombines TRBV7-9 with TRBJ2-3, with 12 bases that match TRBD2. With V trimmed by 8 bases and J by 3 bases, 3 bases remained unmatched. Germline CDR1 reads SEHNR; CDR2 reads FQNEAQ (reference sequence). The CDR3 is 14 residues long. The CDR3 coding sequence is TGTGCCAGCGGGACTAGCGGGCTAACAGATACGCAGTATTTT. It specifies CASGTSGLTDTQYF.

The chain has TRBV13 and TRBJ2-5; 7 bases agree with TRBD2. The V gene's germline CDR1 is PRHDT and CDR2 FYEKMQ (reference sequence). V dropped 5 bases and J dropped 4; count of bases not matched to a gene: 7. CDR3 length: 14 amino acids. The CDR3, as DNA: TGTGCCAGCAGCCCCGGGGTAGCGGGAGAGACCCAGTACTTC. It specifies CASSPGVAGETQYF.

The V and J genes are TRBV10-3 and TRBJ2-7; D is undetermined. CDR1 is ENHRY, CDR2 SYGVKD, per germline. CDR3 length: 13 amino acids. The V end lost 0 bases, the J end lost 3 bases, and 6 bases lay between the germline ends. CDR3 nucleotide sequence: TGTGCCATCAGTGAGTCACAAAGCTACGAGCAGTACTTC. Translating gives CAISESQSYEQYF.

The chain uses TRBV13 and TRBJ2-5, with TRBD2 as a possible D gene (6 bases). The CDR3 runs to 14 residues. V dropped 5 bases and J dropped 1 base, with 11 bases sitting between them. Germline lookup yields CDR1 PRHDT and CDR2 FYEKMQ (reference sequence). The CDR3 nucleotides read TGTGCCAGCAGCCCCCAGGAGGGCCAAGAGACCCAGTACTTC. Translated, it gives CASSPQEGQETQYF.

The rearrangement links TRBV30 to TRBJ2-2; D is perhaps TRBD1 (6 bases). CDR3 length equals 15 residues. From germline, CDR1 is GTSNPN and CDR2 SVGIG (reference sequence). Trimming removed 2 bases from V and 3 bases from J, with 13 bases in between. CDR3 nucleotide sequence: TGTGCCTGGAGTCCATCGGACAGAGACACCGGGGAGCTGTTTTTT. Amino acid sequence: CAWSPSDRDTGELFF. The full variable domain, rest sourced from reference TRBV30 and TRBJ2-2, is SQTIHQWPATLVQPVGSPLSLECTVEGTSNPNLYWYRQAAGRGLQLLFYSVGIGQISSEVPQNLSASRPQDRQFILSSKKLLLSDSGFYLCAWSPSDRDTGELFFGEGSRLTVL.

The DNA of the CDR3 is TGCAGCGCCGAGCCCGTGGAATCGGGAGGTGGAAACACCATATATTTT. It encodes CSAEPVESGGGNTIYF. The chain links TRBV29-1 to TRBJ1-3; D unclear. In germline, CDR1 is SQVTM, CDR2 ANQGSEA. The CDR3 covers 16 residues. The V gene lost 7 bases and the J gene lost 3 bases, with 22 bases spanning the gap.

The V and J genes are TRBV27 and TRBJ2-7; D is unresolved. The CDR3 has 13 residues. The germline V gene has CDR1 MNHEY and CDR2 SMNVEV (reference sequence). Trimming cost V 0 bases and J 2 bases, with 5 bases left between them. The CDR3: CASSLSATYEQYF. For the CDR3, the DNA is TGTGCCAGCAGTTTATCAGCCACCTACGAGCAGTACTTC.

J is TRBJ2-7 and V is TRBV10-1; D possibly corresponds to TRBD2 (6 bases). V was shortened by 7 bases and J by 1 base, with 14 bases between the two germline ends. Germline V gives CDR1 WNHNN, CDR2 SYGVQD (reference sequence). The CDR3 runs 14 residues. CDR3: CASTLRDSSYEQYF. The CDR3 DNA is TGCGCCAGCACCCTGCGGGACTCTTCCTACGAGCAGTACTTC.